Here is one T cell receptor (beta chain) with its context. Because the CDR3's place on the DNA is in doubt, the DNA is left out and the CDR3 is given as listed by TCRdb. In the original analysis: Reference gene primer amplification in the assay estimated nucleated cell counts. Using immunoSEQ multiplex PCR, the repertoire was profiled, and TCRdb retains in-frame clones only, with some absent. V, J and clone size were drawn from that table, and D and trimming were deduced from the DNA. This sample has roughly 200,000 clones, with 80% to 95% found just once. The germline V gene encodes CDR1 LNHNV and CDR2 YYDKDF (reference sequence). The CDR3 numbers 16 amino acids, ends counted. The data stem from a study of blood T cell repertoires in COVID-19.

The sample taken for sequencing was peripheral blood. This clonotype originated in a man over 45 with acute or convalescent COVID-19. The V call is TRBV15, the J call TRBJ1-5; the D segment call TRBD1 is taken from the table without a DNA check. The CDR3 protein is CATSSTSTGKWQPQHF.